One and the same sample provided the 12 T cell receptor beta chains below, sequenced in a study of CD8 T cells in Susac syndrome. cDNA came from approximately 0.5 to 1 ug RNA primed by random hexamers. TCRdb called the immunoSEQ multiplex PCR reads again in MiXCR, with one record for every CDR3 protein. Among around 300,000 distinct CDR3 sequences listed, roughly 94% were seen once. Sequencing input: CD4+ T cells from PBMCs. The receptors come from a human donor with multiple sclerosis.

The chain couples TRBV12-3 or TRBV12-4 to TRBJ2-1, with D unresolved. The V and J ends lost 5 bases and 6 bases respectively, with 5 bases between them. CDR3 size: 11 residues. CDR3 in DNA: TGTGCCAGCAGTAATCGCAATGAGCAGTTCTTC. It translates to CASSNRNEQFF.

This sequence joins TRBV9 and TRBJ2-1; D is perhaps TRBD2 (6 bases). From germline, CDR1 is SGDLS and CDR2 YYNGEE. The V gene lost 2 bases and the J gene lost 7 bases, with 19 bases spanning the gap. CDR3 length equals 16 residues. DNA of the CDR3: TGTGCCAGCAGCGTGGGCGGGGCCCCCCGGGGGAATGAGCAGTTCTTC. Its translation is CASSVGGAPRGNEQFF.

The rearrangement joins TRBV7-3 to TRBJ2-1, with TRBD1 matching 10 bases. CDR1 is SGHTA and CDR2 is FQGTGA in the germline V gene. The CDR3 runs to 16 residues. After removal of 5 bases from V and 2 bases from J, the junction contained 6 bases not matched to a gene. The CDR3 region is CASSPRTGGTYNEQFF. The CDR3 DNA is TGTGCCAGCAGCCCAAGGACAGGGGGGACCTACAATGAGCAGTTCTTC.

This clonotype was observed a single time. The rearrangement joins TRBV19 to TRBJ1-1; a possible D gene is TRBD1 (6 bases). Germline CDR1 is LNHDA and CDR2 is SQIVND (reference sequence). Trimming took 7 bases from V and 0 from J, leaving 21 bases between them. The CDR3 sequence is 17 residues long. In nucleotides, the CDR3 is TGTGCCAGTACCTTACAGGGCAGGACTATAATGAACACTGAAGCTTTCTTT. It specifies CASTLQGRTIMNTEAFF. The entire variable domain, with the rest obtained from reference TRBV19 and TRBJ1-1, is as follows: DGGITQSPKYLFRKEGQNVTLSCEQNLNHDAMYWYRQDPGQGLRLIYYSQIVNDFQKGDIAEGYSVSREKKESFPLTVTSAQKNPTAFYLCASTLQGRTIMNTEAFFGQGTRLTVV.

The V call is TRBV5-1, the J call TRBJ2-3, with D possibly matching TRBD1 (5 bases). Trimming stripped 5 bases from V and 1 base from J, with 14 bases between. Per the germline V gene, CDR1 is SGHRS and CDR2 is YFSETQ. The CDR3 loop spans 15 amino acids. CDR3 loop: CASRQATERTDTQYF. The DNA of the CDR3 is TGCGCCAGCAGGCAAGCGACAGAGCGCACAGATACGCAGTATTTT.

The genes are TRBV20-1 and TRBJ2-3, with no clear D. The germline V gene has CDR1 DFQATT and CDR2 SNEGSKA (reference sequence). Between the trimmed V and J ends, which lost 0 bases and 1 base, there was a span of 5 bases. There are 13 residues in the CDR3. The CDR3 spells CSARDFGTDTQYF. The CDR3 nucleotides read TGCAGTGCTAGAGATTTTGGCACAGATACGCAGTATTTT.

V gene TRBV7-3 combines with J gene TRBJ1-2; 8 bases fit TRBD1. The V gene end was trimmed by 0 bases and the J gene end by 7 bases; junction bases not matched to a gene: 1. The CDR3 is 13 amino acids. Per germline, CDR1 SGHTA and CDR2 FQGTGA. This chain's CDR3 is CASSLTDRVGYTF. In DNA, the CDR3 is TGTGCCAGCAGCTTAACGGACAGGGTTGGCTACACCTTC.

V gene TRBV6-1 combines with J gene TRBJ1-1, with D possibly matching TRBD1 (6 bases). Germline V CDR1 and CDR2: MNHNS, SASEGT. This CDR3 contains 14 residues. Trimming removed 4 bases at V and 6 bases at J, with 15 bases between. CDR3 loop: CASSGRTDAAEAFF. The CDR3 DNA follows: TGTGCCAGCAGTGGAAGGACAGACGCCGCTGAAGCTTTCTTT.

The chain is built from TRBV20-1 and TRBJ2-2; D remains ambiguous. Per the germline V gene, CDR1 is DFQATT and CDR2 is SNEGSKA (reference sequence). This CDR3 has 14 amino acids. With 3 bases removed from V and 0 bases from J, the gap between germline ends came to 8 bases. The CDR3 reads CSARRIANTGELFF. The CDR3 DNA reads TGCAGTGCTAGGCGCATAGCGAACACCGGGGAGCTGTTTTTT.

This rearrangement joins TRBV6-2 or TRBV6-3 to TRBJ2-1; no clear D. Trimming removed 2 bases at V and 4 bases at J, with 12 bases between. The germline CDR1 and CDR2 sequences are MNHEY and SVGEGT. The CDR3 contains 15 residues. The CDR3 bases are TGTGCCAGCAGTTACGAGACCCCCTGGTACAATGAGCAGTTCTTC. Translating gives CASSYETPWYNEQFF.

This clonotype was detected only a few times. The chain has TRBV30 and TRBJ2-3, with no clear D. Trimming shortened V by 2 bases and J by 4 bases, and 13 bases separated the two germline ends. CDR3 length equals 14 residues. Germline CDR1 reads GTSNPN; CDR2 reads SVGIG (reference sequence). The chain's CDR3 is CAWSLYPGADTQYF. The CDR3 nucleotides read TGTGCCTGGAGTCTTTACCCGGGCGCAGATACGCAGTATTTT.

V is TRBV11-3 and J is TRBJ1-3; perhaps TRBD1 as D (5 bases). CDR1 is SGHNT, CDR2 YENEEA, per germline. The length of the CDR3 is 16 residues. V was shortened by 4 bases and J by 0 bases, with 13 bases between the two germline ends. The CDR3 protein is CASSSSGTVSGNTIYF. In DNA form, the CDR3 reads TGTGCCAGCAGCTCGTCCGGGACGGTCTCTGGAAACACCATATATTTT.